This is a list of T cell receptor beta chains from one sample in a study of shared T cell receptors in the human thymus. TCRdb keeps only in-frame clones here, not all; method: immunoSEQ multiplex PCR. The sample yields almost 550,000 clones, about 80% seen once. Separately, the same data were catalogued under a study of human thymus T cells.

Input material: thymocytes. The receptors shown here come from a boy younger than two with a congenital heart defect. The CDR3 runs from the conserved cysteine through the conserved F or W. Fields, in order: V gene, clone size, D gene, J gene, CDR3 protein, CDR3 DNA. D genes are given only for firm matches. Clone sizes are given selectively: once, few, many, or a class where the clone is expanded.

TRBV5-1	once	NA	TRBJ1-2	CASSPGGRGDYGYTF	TGCGCCAGCAGCCCGGGGGGACGGGGGGACTATGGCTACACCTTC
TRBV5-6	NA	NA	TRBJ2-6	CASSLKSQDFVSGANVLTF	TGTGCCAGCAGCTTAAAGTCTCAGGACTTCGTATCTGGGGCCAACGTCCTGACTTTC
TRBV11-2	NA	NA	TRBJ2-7	CASSPQGWRKSYEQYF	TGTGCCAGCAGCCCCCAGGGGTGGCGAAAATCCTACGAGCAGTACTTC
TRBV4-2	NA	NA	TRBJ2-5	CASSQGGVGEETQYF	TGTGCCAGCAGCCAAGGGGGGGTAGGAGAAGAGACCCAGTACTTC
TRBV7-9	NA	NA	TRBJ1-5	CASRQNSNQPQHF	TGTGCCAGCAGACAGAATTCTAATCAGCCCCAGCATTTT
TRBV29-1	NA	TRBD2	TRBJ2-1	CSVEEVAGAYNEQFF	TGCAGCGTTGAAGAGGTGGCGGGAGCTTACAATGAGCAGTTCTTC
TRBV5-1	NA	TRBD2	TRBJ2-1	CASSPLAGDNEQFF	TGCGCCAGCAGCCCGCTAGCGGGAGACAATGAGCAGTTCTTC
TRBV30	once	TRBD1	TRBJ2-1	CAWSFDRGLDSGGLNEQFF	TGTGCCTGGAGTTTCGACAGGGGGCTCGACTCGGGGGGTTTAAATGAGCAGTTCTTC
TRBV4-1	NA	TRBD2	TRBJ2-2	CASSQDRELGLAVGAGELFF	TGCGCCAGCAGCCAAGATAGGGAACTAGGGCTAGCGGTCGGAGCCGGGGAGCTGTTTTTT
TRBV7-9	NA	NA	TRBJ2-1	CASSLDPTVPSNEQFF	TGTGCCAGCAGCTTAGACCCGACAGTTCCATCCAATGAGCAGTTCTTC
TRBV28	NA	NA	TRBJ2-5	CASSLGLGQETQYF	TGTGCCAGCAGCCTCGGACTGGGCCAAGAGACCCAGTACTTC
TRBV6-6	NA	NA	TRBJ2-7	CASSPGDHEQYF	TGTGCCAGCAGTCCGGGGGACCACGAGCAGTACTTC
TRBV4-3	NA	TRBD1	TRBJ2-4	CASSQTLAHGTGVPRAKNIQYF	TGCGCCAGCAGCCAGACTCTTGCGCACGGGACAGGAGTCCCCCGGGCCAAAAACATTCAGTACTTC
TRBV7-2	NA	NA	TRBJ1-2	CASRPNREPYGYTF	TGTGCCAGCAGACCTAACAGGGAACCCTATGGCTACACCTTC
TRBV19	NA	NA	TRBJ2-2	CASSIAAGTNTGELFF	TGTGCCAGTAGTATAGCAGCAGGGACGAACACCGGGGAGCTGTTTTTT
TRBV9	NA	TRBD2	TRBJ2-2	CASSAHLGGRVNTGELFF	TGTGCCAGCAGCGCCCATCTAGGCGGGAGGGTTAACACCGGGGAGCTGTTTTTT
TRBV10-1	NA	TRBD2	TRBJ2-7	CASSPASGPYEQYF	TGCGCCAGCAGTCCGGCTAGCGGACCCTACGAGCAGTACTTC
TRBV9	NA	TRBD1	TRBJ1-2	CASSVDDRVWVGYTF	TGTGCCAGCAGCGTAGATGACAGGGTATGGGTTGGCTACACCTTC
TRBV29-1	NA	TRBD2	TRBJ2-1	CSVEAAGVCYNEQFF	TGCAGCGTTGAAGCAGCGGGAGTGTGCTACAATGAGCAGTTCTTC
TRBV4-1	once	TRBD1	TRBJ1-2	CASSQPLGDRVPEEGYTF	TGCGCCAGCAGCCAGCCCCTAGGGGACAGGGTGCCGGAAGAAGGCTACACCTTC
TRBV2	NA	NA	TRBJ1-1	CASTRPKNTEAFF	TGTGCCAGCACTAGACCTAAGAACACTGAAGCTTTCTTT
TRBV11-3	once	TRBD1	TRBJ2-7	CASSLSRQGAYEQYF	TGTGCCAGCAGCTTATCTCGGCAGGGGGCTTACGAGCAGTACTTC
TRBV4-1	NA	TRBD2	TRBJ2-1	CASSQGSRREAPYNEQFF	TGCGCCAGCAGCCAAGGGTCCCGTCGGGAGGCTCCCTACAATGAGCAGTTCTTC
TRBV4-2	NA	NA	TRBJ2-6	CASSQEETETTPSSGANVLTF	TGTGCCAGCAGCCAAGAAGAGACGGAAACCACTCCTAGCTCTGGGGCCAACGTCCTGACTTTC
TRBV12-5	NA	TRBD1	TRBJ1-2	CASGLPHRGDGYTF	TGTGCTAGTGGTTTGCCACACAGGGGCGATGGCTACACCTTC
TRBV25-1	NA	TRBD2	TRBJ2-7	CASRGTSGSYEQYF	TGTGCCAGCAGGGGGACTAGCGGCTCCTACGAGCAGTACTTC
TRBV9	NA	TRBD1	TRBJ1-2	CASSLGDRGRYGYTF	TGTGCCAGCAGCTTGGGGGACAGGGGTCGCTATGGCTACACCTTC
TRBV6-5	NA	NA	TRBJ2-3	CASSYLGGSTDTQYF	TGTGCCAGCAGTTATCTAGGCGGGAGCACAGATACGCAGTATTTT